The 29 T cell receptor beta chains below were found in one sample sequenced in a study of OX40 agonist ivuxolimab in advanced cancers. The data were produced by immunoSEQ multiplex PCR, yet TCRdb's version contains in-frame clones alone and is incomplete. The sample lists 48,000 or so clones; approximately 94% were seen once. Material: CD4+ or CD8+ T cells sorted from blood, obtained in a trial of the OX40 agonist ivuxolimab. The receptor set was obtained from an adult with an advanced solid tumor such as melanoma, head and neck, liver or kidney cancer.

V usage is TRBV28 and J usage is TRBJ2-2, with 7 bases that match TRBD1. The CDR3 covers 16 residues. V shed 1 base and J 4 bases; nucleotides not matched to a gene: 6. From germline, CDR1 is MDHEN and CDR2 SYDVKM. The CDR3 reads CASSLFRSGGTGELFF. The DNA of the CDR3 is TGTGCCAGCAGTTTATTCCGATCAGGGGGCACCGGGGAGCTGTTTTTT.

This clone appeared a single time. The J gene is TRBJ1-1, the V gene TRBV19, with D perhaps TRBD1 (5 bases). Germline CDR1 LNHDA, CDR2 SQIVND (reference sequence). This CDR3 comprises 12 residues. The V end lost 10 bases, the J end lost 7 bases, and 16 bases lay between the germline ends. CDR3 in amino acids: CATSDRINEAFF. The CDR3, as DNA: TGTGCCACCAGTGACAGAATTAATGAAGCTTTCTTT.

This sequence joins TRBV2 and TRBJ1-5, with TRBD1 identical over 8 bases. The germline V gene has CDR1 SNHLY and CDR2 FYNNEI. The V and J ends lost 3 bases and 4 bases, in that order; junction bases with no gene match: 5. CDR3 length: 15 residues. In DNA, the CDR3 is TGTGCCAGCAGTGAGGGGACAGGCACAAATCAGCCCCAGCATTTT. Amino acids: CASSEGTGTNQPQHF. Variable domain in full (rest from reference TRBV2 and TRBJ1-5): EPEVTQTPSHQVTQMGQEVILRCVPISNHLYFYWYRQILGQKVEFLVSFYNNEISEKSEIFDDQFSVERPDGSNFTLKIRSTKLEDSAMYFCASSEGTGTNQPQHFGDGTRLSIL.

The chain has TRBV6-5 and TRBJ2-7, with TRBD1 as a possible D gene (5 bases). CDR1 is MNHEY, CDR2 SVGAGI, per germline. The CDR3 runs to 16 residues. Trimming pared 0 bases from V and 6 bases from J, leaving 18 bases between. CDR3 sequence (DNA): TGTGCCAGCAGTTACTCGGGTTTAGGGGTCTCGGGCGAGCAGTACTTC. Translated, it gives CASSYSGLGVSGEQYF.

The chain joins TRBV4-1 to TRBJ2-5, with 10 bases that match TRBD1. The V and J ends lost 3 bases and 2 bases, in that order; junction bases with no gene match: 9. Germline loops: CDR1 MGHRA, CDR2 YSYEKL. The CDR3 runs to 17 residues. CDR3 DNA sequence: TGCGCCAGCAGCCAGGGAAGACAGGGGGCGGATCAAGAGACCCAGTACTTC. Amino acids: CASSQGRQGADQETQYF.

The chain uses TRBV9 and TRBJ2-7; TRBD2 agrees at 13 bases. CDR3 length equals 15 residues. V trimming: 4 bases; J trimming: 2 bases; junction bases outside the gene matches: 3. Germline V gives CDR1 SGDLS, CDR2 YYNGEE. The CDR3 spells CASSPGLAGAYEQYF. The CDR3 region has the DNA TGTGCCAGCAGCCCCGGACTAGCGGGAGCCTACGAGCAGTACTTC.

This chain links TRBV4-3 with TRBJ2-1; TRBD2 is a possible D gene (7 bases). Looked up from germline, CDR1 is LGHNA and CDR2 is YSLEER. There are 17 residues in the CDR3. V was shortened by 1 base and J by 5 bases, with 18 bases between the two germline ends. CDR3 residues: CASSQVGQSGADNEQFF. CDR3 sequence (DNA): TGCGCCAGCAGCCAAGTCGGACAGAGCGGGGCCGACAATGAGCAGTTCTTC.

This rearrangement joins TRBV29-1 to TRBJ1-2, with TRBD1 identical over 10 bases. The CDR3 length is 15 residues. With 1 base clipped from V and 4 bases from J, the junction kept 6 bases outside the gene matches. Per germline, CDR1 SQVTM and CDR2 ANQGSEA. The CDR3 nucleotides are TGCAGCGTTGAAGGACAGGGGGCCCACCTCTATGGCTACACCTTC. This encodes CSVEGQGAHLYGYTF.

This clone appeared a single time. The rearrangement joins TRBV6-1 to TRBJ2-7; D may be TRBD1 (6 bases). The CDR3 length is 14 residues. V lost 2 bases to trimming and J lost 4 bases, with 12 bases between them. Germline V gives CDR1 MNHNS, CDR2 SASEGT. The chain's CDR3 is CASSETAGDYEQYF. Here the CDR3 DNA reads TGTGCCAGCAGTGAAACGGCAGGGGATTACGAGCAGTACTTC.

The chain employs TRBV6-1 and TRBJ2-7; the match to TRBD2 covers 11 bases. Germline V gene sequence: CDR1 MNHNS, CDR2 SASEGT. Germline trimming cut 3 bases from V and 0 bases from J; bases unmatched to any gene: 1. This CDR3 is 15 amino acids long. The DNA for the CDR3 is TGTGCCAGCAGTGAGGGACTAGCGGACTCCTACGAGCAGTACTTC. It is translated as CASSEGLADSYEQYF.

The chain links TRBV7-3 to TRBJ2-1; 7 bases align to TRBD1. This CDR3 region has 13 residues. The V gene end was trimmed by 5 bases and the J gene end by 7 bases; junction bases not matched to a gene: 5. Germline V lookup: CDR1 SGHTA, CDR2 FQGTGA. CDR3 region: CASSPGRGNEQFF. CDR3 DNA: TGTGCCAGCAGCCCCGGCAGGGGGAATGAGCAGTTCTTC. Filled out from reference TRBV7-3 and TRBJ2-1, the complete variable domain reads GAGVSQTPSNKVTEKGKYVELRCDPISGHTALYWYRQSLGQGPEFLIYFQGTGAADDSGLPNDRFFAVRPEGSVSTLKIQRTERGDSAVYLCASSPGRGNEQFFGPGTRLTVL.

The chain combines TRBV5-4 with TRBJ1-1; no clear D gene. V dropped 4 bases and J dropped 5 bases, with 12 bases sitting between them. The V gene's germline CDR1 is SGHNT and CDR2 YYREEE (reference sequence). The CDR3 spans 13 residues. The CDR3 loop is CASSLRTLTEAFF. CDR3 nucleotide sequence: TGTGCCAGCAGCCTAAGAACGCTGACTGAAGCTTTCTTT. Using reference TRBV5-4 and TRBJ1-1 for the parts outside the CDR3, the full variable domain is ETGVTQSPTHLIKTRGQQVTLRCSSQSGHNTVSWYQQALGQGPQFIFQYYREEENGRGNFPPRFSGLQFPNYSSELNVNALELDDSALYLCASSLRTLTEAFFGQGTRLTVV.

The V and J genes are TRBV4-2 and TRBJ2-1; 10 bases agree with TRBD2. The CDR3 totals 16 residues. The germline V gene has CDR1 LGHNA and CDR2 YNFKEQ. V shed 0 bases, J shed 4 bases, and the junction held 3 bases outside the gene matches. Written as DNA, the CDR3 is TGTGCCAGCAGCCAAGATGGGACTAGCGTATACAATGAGCAGTTCTTC. This sequence encodes CASSQDGTSVYNEQFF.

As to this clone: Other DNA sequences within the sample encode an identical CDR3. V usage is TRBV27 and J usage is TRBJ1-1; no clear D gene. The CDR3 sequence is 13 residues long. Germline CDR1 MNHEY, CDR2 SMNVEV (reference sequence). V lost 3 bases, J lost 0 bases, and 5 bases lay in between. CDR3 DNA: TGTGCCAGCAGTTTGGGGTTGAACACTGAAGCTTTCTTT. It encodes CASSLGLNTEAFF.

The rearrangement joins TRBV4-1 to TRBJ2-1, with D hard to call. Germline assignment: CDR1 MGHRA and CDR2 YSYEKL. Trimming removed 2 bases from V and 9 bases from J, with 11 bases in between. This CDR3 has 13 residues. The CDR3 DNA sequence: TGCGCCAGCAGCCAAATGCAATTCAGTGAGCAGTTCTTC. It yields the protein CASSQMQFSEQFF.

CDR3 sequence reads: CAISESQGNQPQHF. CDR3 nucleotide sequence: TGTGCCATCAGTGAGTCTCAGGGCAATCAGCCCCAGCATTTT. The gene calls are TRBV10-3 and TRBJ1-5, with D unresolved. The CDR3 contains 14 residues. Germline V gives CDR1 ENHRY, CDR2 SYGVKD. The V end lost 0 bases, the J end lost 2 bases, and 5 bases lay between the germline ends.

The rearrangement links TRBV6-4 to TRBJ2-1, with 12 bases lining up with TRBD2. J was trimmed by 4 bases and V by 5 bases; bases with no gene match: 6. Germline V gene lookup returns CDR1 MRHNA and CDR2 SNTAGT. The CDR3 loop spans 16 amino acids. The CDR3 spells CASSRGLAGQYNEQFF. CDR3 nucleotide sequence: TGTGCCAGCAGTCGAGGACTAGCGGGGCAGTACAATGAGCAGTTCTTC.

The V call is TRBV6-1, the J call TRBJ2-7; a weak D match, TRBD1 (6 bases). The germline CDR1 and CDR2 sequences are MNHNS and SASEGT. The CDR3 spans 14 residues. V dropped 3 bases and J dropped 5 bases, with 14 bases sitting between them. Written as DNA, the CDR3 is TGTGCCAGCAGTGATTACAGGGTACTCGACGAGCAGTACTTC. The encoded protein is CASSDYRVLDEQYF.

This clone was seen just once. The CDR3 DNA follows: TGTGCCAGCAGCCAAAGGTCAGATACGCAGTATTTT. This codes for CASSQRSDTQYF. The chain joins TRBV9 to TRBJ2-3; no clear D. The CDR3 sequence is 12 residues long. Germline-derived CDR1 and CDR2 are SGDLS and YYNGEE. V was shortened by 4 bases and J by 4 bases, with 7 bases between the two germline ends.

This chain connects TRBV5-1 to TRBJ1-2; maybe TRBD1 (5 bases). Between the trimmed V and J ends, which lost 0 bases and 4 bases, there was a span of 13 bases. The CDR3 contains 15 residues. Germline lookup yields CDR1 SGHRS and CDR2 YFSETQ. CDR3 in DNA: TGCGCCAGCAGCTTGGGCACGGGGCAACCCTATGGCTACACCTTC. Translating gives CASSLGTGQPYGYTF.

The chain carries TRBV5-4 and TRBJ1-1; the match to TRBD1 covers 8 bases. The ends lost 5 bases at V and 7 bases at J; junction bases unmatched: 7. Germline V lookup: CDR1 SGHNT, CDR2 YYREEE (reference sequence). CDR3 length: 13 amino acids. CDR3 sequence reads: CASRETGDFEAFF. The CDR3 coding sequence is TGTGCCAGCAGAGAGACAGGGGATTTTGAAGCTTTCTTT. Full variable domain (outside the CDR3, taken from reference TRBV5-4 and TRBJ1-1): ETGVTQSPTHLIKTRGQQVTLRCSSQSGHNTVSWYQQALGQGPQFIFQYYREEENGRGNFPPRFSGLQFPNYSSELNVNALELDDSALYLCASRETGDFEAFFGQGTRLTVV.

CDR3 coding DNA: TGTGCCAGCAGCTTAGCGCCGGTTGAGCAGTTCTTC. Translation: CASSLAPVEQFF. V usage is TRBV7-9 and J usage is TRBJ2-1; D unclear. Germline CDR1 reads SEHNR; CDR2 reads FQNEAQ (reference sequence). V gave up 0 bases and J gave up 9 bases, with 6 bases separating them. This CDR3 has 12 residues.

The rearrangement joins TRBV7-6 to TRBJ2-3, with TRBD2 matching 9 bases. Germline V gene lookup returns CDR1 SGHVS and CDR2 FNYEAQ. The CDR3 has 15 residues. The trim removed 4 bases at V and 5 bases at J, leaving 7 bases unmatched. DNA for the CDR3: TGTGCCAGCAGCTCTTCCAGCGGGAGGATAGATACGCAGTATTTT. Protein sequence: CASSSSSGRIDTQYF. The entire variable domain, with the rest obtained from reference TRBV7-6 and TRBJ2-3, is as follows: GAGVSQSPRYKVTKRGQDVALRCDPISGHVSLYWYRQALGQGPEFLTYFNYEAQQDKSGLPNDRFSAERPEGSISTLTIQRTEQRDSAMYRCASSSSSGRIDTQYFGPGTRLTVL.

This chain joins TRBV11-1 and TRBJ2-7; D is undetermined. Per the germline V gene, CDR1 is SGHAT and CDR2 is FQDESV (reference sequence). The CDR3 runs to 14 residues. Trimming cost V 6 bases and J 5 bases, with 17 bases left between them. CDR3 region: CASRAAGLENEQYF. DNA for the CDR3: TGTGCCAGCAGGGCTGCAGGCCTGGAGAACGAGCAGTACTTC.

The chain links TRBV5-6 to TRBJ2-3, with TRBD2 identical over 7 bases. Germline trimming cut 4 bases from V and 4 bases from J; bases unmatched to any gene: 9. This CDR3 region has 15 residues. CDR1 and CDR2 from the germline V gene are SGHDT and YYEEEE. The CDR3 sequence: CASSPDLGGADTQYF. As DNA, the CDR3 is TGTGCCAGCAGCCCCGATTTGGGGGGGGCAGATACGCAGTATTTT.

The chain couples TRBV4-3 to TRBJ2-3; D is perhaps TRBD2 (5 bases). V lost 2 bases and J 1 base, leaving 10 bases between the germline ends. The germline gives CDR1 LGHNA, CDR2 YSLEER. The CDR3 spans 15 residues. For the CDR3, the DNA is TGCGCCAGCAGCCAAAGCGGCTTTGGCACAGATACGCAGTATTTT. This gives the protein CASSQSGFGTDTQYF.

The V call is TRBV16, the J call TRBJ2-1; unclear D gene. Trimming stripped 7 bases from V and 9 bases from J, with 10 bases between. The length of the CDR3 is 11 residues. The germline V gene encodes CDR1 KGHSY and CDR2 FQNENV. CDR3 sequence reads: CASNLGGEQFF. The CDR3 DNA follows: TGTGCCAGCAACCTAGGCGGTGAGCAGTTCTTC.

V and J are TRBV28 and TRBJ1-6; 7 nucleotides match TRBD1. CDR3 size: 15 residues. V lost 4 bases, J lost 10 bases, and 10 bases stayed unmatched. Germline loops: CDR1 MDHEN, CDR2 SYDVKM. DNA for the CDR3: TGTGCCAGCAGTTACAGGGGACTTGATCGGTCACCCCTCCACTTT. Its protein is CASSYRGLDRSPLHF.

The J gene is TRBJ2-7, the V gene TRBV5-1; 12 nucleotides match TRBD1. Trimming removed 1 base from V and 4 bases from J; junction bases left unmatched: 3. CDR1 and CDR2 from the germline V gene are SGHRS and YFSETQ. The CDR3 is made up of 15 amino acids. The CDR3 DNA reads as TGCGCCAGCAGCTTGACGGGACAGGGGGCTTACGAGCAGTACTTC. This gives the protein CASSLTGQGAYEQYF.